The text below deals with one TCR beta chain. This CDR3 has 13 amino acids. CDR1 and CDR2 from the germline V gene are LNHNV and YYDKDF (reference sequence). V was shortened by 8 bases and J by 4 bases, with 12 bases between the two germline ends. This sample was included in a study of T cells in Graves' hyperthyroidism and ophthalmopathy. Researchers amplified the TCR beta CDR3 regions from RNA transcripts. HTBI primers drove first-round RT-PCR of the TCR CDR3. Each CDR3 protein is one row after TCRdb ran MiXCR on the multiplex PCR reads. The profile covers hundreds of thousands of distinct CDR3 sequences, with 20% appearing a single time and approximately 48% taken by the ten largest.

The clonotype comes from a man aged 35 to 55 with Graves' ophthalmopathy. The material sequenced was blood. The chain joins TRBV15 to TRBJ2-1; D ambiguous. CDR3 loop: CATGAIGYNEQFF. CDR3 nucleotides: TGTGCCACCGGTGCGATAGGGTACAATGAGCAGTTCTTC.